The present TCR beta chain was sequenced within a study of T cells in localized non-small cell lung cancer. General study results and limits: Uninvolved adjacent lung had more T cell clonality than any other tissue, topping tumor.

Assay used: immunoSEQ multiplex PCR; TCRdb lists only in-frame clones, some missing. This sample has just under 35,000 clones; roughly 90% occur once, and the top ten carry around 11%. Turning to this clone: What it recognizes is unknown.

The germline CDR1 and CDR2 sequences are LGHNA and YNFKEQ. The CDR3 loop spans 17 amino acids. V shed 0 bases and J 2 bases; nucleotides not matched to a gene: 8. The origin of this receptor is a female donor older than 55 with stage II lung adenocarcinoma. The V gene is TRBV4-2, the J gene TRBJ1-2; 8 bases align to TRBD1. This specimen was peripheral blood mononuclear cells, taken before any cancer treatment. The CDR3 is CASSQDIGTGGNYGYTF. The CDR3 nucleotides read TGTGCCAGCAGCCAAGACATAGGAACAGGGGGGAACTATGGCTACACCTTC.